The 10 T cell receptor beta chains reported below all come from one sample, sequenced in a study of cytomegalovirus exposure and HLA in healthy donors. In the PCR, 60 Vbeta and 13 Jbeta primers were used. Repertoires were generated with immunoSEQ multiplex PCR, while TCRdb's copy carries only in-frame clones and drops some. This sample has fewer than 200,000 clones, with around 69% found just once. The specimen sequenced was PBMCs. These receptor sequences come from a woman aged 25 to 39 in good health and CMV-seronegative.

This sequence joins TRBV18 and TRBJ2-3; TRBD1 agrees at 7 bases. Germline loops: CDR1 KGHSH, CDR2 LQKENI. There are 14 residues in the CDR3. The V segment lost 3 bases and the J segment 5 bases; nucleotides outside the gene matches: 5. The CDR3, as DNA: TGTGCCAGCTCACCCCTTACAGGGGAAGATACGCAGTATTTT. As protein: CASSPLTGEDTQYF.

This CDR3 reads CSVFGRPNPGGTYEQYF. In nucleotides, the CDR3 is TGCAGCGTTTTTGGCAGACCAAACCCCGGGGGTACCTACGAGCAGTACTTC. The chain joins TRBV29-1 to TRBJ2-5; the D gene is possibly TRBD2 (6 bases). The last part of the DNA fits TRBJ2-7 better; the J call may be wrong. CDR1 is SQVTM and CDR2 is ANQGSEA in the germline V gene. The CDR3 runs to 17 residues.

This chain joins TRBV2 and TRBJ2-7, with 7 bases fitting TRBD1. V trimming: 5 bases; J trimming: 3 bases; junction bases outside the gene matches: 13. The V gene's germline CDR1 is SNHLY and CDR2 FYNNEI. The CDR3 covers 16 residues. This chain's CDR3 is CASSFHPGQIVYEQYF. DNA for the CDR3: TGTGCCAGCAGTTTTCACCCGGGACAGATAGTCTACGAGCAGTACTTC.

CDR3 nucleotide sequence: TGTGCCAGCAGCACTAGACTAGCGGGGTTCAACAATGAGCAGTTCTTC. Residues: CASSTRLAGFNNEQFF. The rearrangement uses TRBV5-6 and TRBJ2-1, with 11 bases aligning to TRBD2. CDR3 length: 16 residues. V lost 4 bases, J lost 5 bases, and 8 bases stayed unmatched. CDR1 is SGHDT, CDR2 YYEEEE, per germline.

V usage is TRBV7-9 and J usage is TRBJ2-2; 8 positions agree with TRBD2. CDR3 length: 17 amino acids. Trimming took 2 bases from V and 1 from J; bases not matched to a gene: 6. In germline, CDR1 is SEHNR, CDR2 FQNEAQ (reference sequence). The CDR3 DNA follows: TGTGCCAGCAGCTTACCGGCGGGGGGCAAGAACACCGGGGAGCTGTTTTTT. Its protein is CASSLPAGGKNTGELFF.

The rearrangement joins TRBV4-1 to TRBJ2-1, with a possible D match to TRBD1 (6 bases). Trimming took off 4 bases at V and 5 bases at J, with 12 bases between the two ends. The V gene's germline CDR1 is MGHRA and CDR2 YSYEKL. The CDR3 spans 14 residues. The CDR3 protein is CASSLSQGHNEQFF. CDR3 DNA sequence: TGCGCCAGCAGCCTAAGCCAGGGGCACAATGAGCAGTTCTTC.

This clone showed up just once. The rearrangement links TRBV21-1 to TRBJ1-5. TRBV21-1 is flagged as a pseudogene. The CDR3 consists of 19 residues. CDR3: CASSTIADRDLLMNQPQHF. CDR3 coding DNA: TGTGCCAGCAGCACGATAGCGGACCGGGACCTGCTTATGAATCAGCCCCAGCATTTT.

This sequence joins TRBV15 and TRBJ1-2, with D possibly being TRBD1 (5 bases). The length of the CDR3 is 14 residues. Deletions cut 0 bases from V and 7 bases from J, with 12 bases between. CDR1 is LNHNV, CDR2 YYDKDF, per germline (reference sequence). The CDR3 region has the DNA TGTGCCACCAGCAGAGATCAGACAGTTTCTGGCTACACCTTC. The encoded protein is CATSRDQTVSGYTF.

This chain's CDR3 is CASSTQNTGELFF. CDR3 nucleotides: TGTGCCAGCAGTACACAAAACACCGGGGAGCTGTTTTTT. The rearrangement links TRBV7-2 to TRBJ2-2, with D uncertain. Germline lookup yields CDR1 SGHTA and CDR2 FQGNSA. V gave up 6 bases and J gave up 2 bases, with 7 bases separating them. CDR3 size: 13 residues.

The chain uses TRBV7-2 and TRBJ1-1, with D possibly matching TRBD1 (5 bases). The V and J ends lost 1 base and 7 bases respectively, with 16 bases between them. In germline, CDR1 is SGHTA, CDR2 FQGNSA. CDR3 length equals 15 residues. CDR3 sequence (DNA): TGTGCCAGCAGCTTAGGAGGGCAGGGAGGCGGTGAAGCTTTCTTT. Its translation: CASSLGGQGGGEAFF.